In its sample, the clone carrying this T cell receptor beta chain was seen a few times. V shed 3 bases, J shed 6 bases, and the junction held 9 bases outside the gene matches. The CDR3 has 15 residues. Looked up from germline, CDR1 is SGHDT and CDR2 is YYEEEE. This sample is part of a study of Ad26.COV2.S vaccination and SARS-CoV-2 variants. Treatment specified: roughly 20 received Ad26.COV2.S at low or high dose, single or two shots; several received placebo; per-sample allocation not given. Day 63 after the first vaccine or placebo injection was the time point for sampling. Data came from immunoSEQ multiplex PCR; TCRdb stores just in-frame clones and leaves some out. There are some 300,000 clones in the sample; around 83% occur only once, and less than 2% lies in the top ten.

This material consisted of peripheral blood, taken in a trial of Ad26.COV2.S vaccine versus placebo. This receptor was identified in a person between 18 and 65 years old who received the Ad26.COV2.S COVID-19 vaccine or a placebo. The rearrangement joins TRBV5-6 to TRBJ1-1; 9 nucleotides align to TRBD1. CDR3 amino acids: CASSWGQGAYAEAFF. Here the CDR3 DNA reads TGTGCCAGCAGCTGGGGACAGGGAGCTTACGCTGAAGCTTTCTTT.